Reported below is one T cell receptor (beta chain). Antigen unknown. This entry is derived from a study of cytomegalovirus exposure and HLA in healthy donors. Study outcomes and limitations: Most TCR sequences were uncommon, yet certain public TCRs appeared in many donors. Reports described diagnosis of cytomegalovirus status by the classifier as highly specific and sensitive.

The assay was immunoSEQ multiplex PCR, and TCRdb's table has in-frame clones only and misses some. The sample contains around 150,000 clones, approximately 86% of which appear only once. The CDR3 covers 16 residues. The trim removed 0 bases at V and 4 bases at J, leaving 10 bases unmatched. Germline V CDR1 and CDR2: SGHRS, YFSETQ. The chain joins TRBV5-1 to TRBJ2-7; 7 bases fit TRBD1. The sequenced sample was PBMCs. This receptor was taken from a young woman in good health and CMV-seropositive. DNA for the CDR3: TGCGCCAGCAGCTTGGGGCCCGGGGCAGGGGGATACGAGCAGTACTTC. The encoded protein is CASSLGPGAGGYEQYF.